Listed below are T cell receptor beta chains from one sample, sequenced in a study of OX40 agonist ivuxolimab in advanced cancers. The data were produced by immunoSEQ multiplex PCR, yet TCRdb's version contains in-frame clones alone and is incomplete. The top ten clones hold 3% to 3.5% of a sample with just over 90,000 clones, approximately 92% of them seen once. Sequenced material: CD4+ or CD8+ T cells sorted from blood, taken in a trial of the OX40 agonist ivuxolimab. These receptors were obtained from an adult with an advanced solid tumor such as melanoma, head and neck, liver or kidney cancer. Both conserved end residues are part of each CDR3. Fields, in order: CDR3 protein, CDR3 DNA, V gene, D gene, clone size, J gene. D genes are given only for firm matches. Clone size is shown for a subset of rows, as once, few, many or a class of expanded clone.

CDR3 protein: CASSQVTTGSYNEQFF
CDR3 DNA: TGCGCCAGCAGCCAAGTCACGACAGGGAGCTACAATGAGCAGTTCTTC
V gene: TRBV4-1
D gene: TRBD1
clone size: .
J gene: TRBJ2-1

CDR3 protein: CAISDSNTEAFF
CDR3 DNA: TGTGCCATCAGTGACTCGAACACTGAAGCTTTCTTT
V gene: TRBV10-3
D gene: .
clone size: .
J gene: TRBJ1-1

CDR3 protein: CASSEPDRSTDTQYF
CDR3 DNA: TGCGCCAGCAGTGAGCCAGACAGAAGCACAGATACGCAGTATTTT
V gene: TRBV10-1
D gene: .
clone size: .
J gene: TRBJ2-3

CDR3 protein: CASSYSGREQYF
CDR3 DNA: TGTGCCAGCAGTTACTCGGGAAGGGAGCAGTACTTC
V gene: TRBV6-5
D gene: .
clone size: .
J gene: TRBJ2-7

CDR3 protein: CASSLGTGLYEQYF
CDR3 DNA: TGTGCCAGCAGCTTGGGAACAGGCCTCTACGAGCAGTACTTC
V gene: TRBV5-6
D gene: .
clone size: .
J gene: TRBJ2-7

CDR3 protein: CASSLEGQGASGANVLTF
CDR3 DNA: TGTGCCAGCAGCCTCGAGGGACAGGGGGCAAGTGGGGCCAACGTCCTGACTTTC
V gene: TRBV5-5
D gene: TRBD1
clone size: .
J gene: TRBJ2-6

CDR3 protein: CASSSYLTSGGVDEQFF
CDR3 DNA: TGTGCCAGCAGTTCGTATTTGACTAGCGGGGGGGTCGATGAGCAGTTCTTC
V gene: TRBV27
D gene: TRBD2
clone size: .
J gene: TRBJ2-1

CDR3 protein: CASSPWEHDRGVTETQYF
CDR3 DNA: TGTGCCAGCAGCCCGTGGGAACACGACAGGGGTGTTACGGAGACCCAGTACTTC
V gene: TRBV5-4
D gene: TRBD1
clone size: .
J gene: TRBJ2-5

CDR3 protein: CASSISGYTYYEQYF
CDR3 DNA: TGTGCCAGTAGTATTTCCGGCTATACATACTACGAGCAGTACTTC
V gene: TRBV19
D gene: .
clone size: .
J gene: TRBJ2-7

CDR3 protein: CASSHDLNNEQFF
CDR3 DNA: TGTGCTAGCAGCCATGACTTGAACAATGAGCAGTTCTTC
V gene: TRBV7-7
D gene: .
clone size: .
J gene: TRBJ2-1

CDR3 protein: CASYQGVGTDTQYF
CDR3 DNA: TGTGCCAGTTACCAGGGGGTCGGCACAGATACGCAGTATTTT
V gene: TRBV19
D gene: TRBD1
clone size: .
J gene: TRBJ2-3

CDR3 protein: CASSFGQGDYNEQFF
CDR3 DNA: TGTGCCAGCAGTTTTGGACAGGGGGACTACAATGAGCAGTTCTTC
V gene: TRBV27
D gene: TRBD1
clone size: .
J gene: TRBJ2-1

CDR3 protein: CAISESQLAGDNEQFF
CDR3 DNA: TGTGCCATCAGTGAGTCGCAGCTAGCGGGAGACAATGAGCAGTTCTTC
V gene: TRBV10-3
D gene: TRBD2
clone size: .
J gene: TRBJ2-1

CDR3 protein: CASRDRVNTEAFF
CDR3 DNA: TGTGCCAGCAGGGACAGGGTTAACACTGAAGCTTTCTTT
V gene: TRBV6-1
D gene: TRBD1
clone size: .
J gene: TRBJ1-1

CDR3 protein: CASSRDREGGYTF
CDR3 DNA: TGTGCCAGCAGCCGTGACAGGGAAGGCGGCTACACCTTC
V gene: TRBV6-6
D gene: TRBD1
clone size: once
J gene: TRBJ1-2

CDR3 protein: CAWGDGGHQPQHF
CDR3 DNA: TGTGCCTGGGGGGACGGCGGCCATCAGCCCCAGCATTTT
V gene: TRBV30
D gene: .
clone size: .
J gene: TRBJ1-5

CDR3 protein: CASSVARNLHRSNTGELFF
CDR3 DNA: TGTGCCAGCAGCGTAGCTCGTAATCTGCACAGGTCGAACACCGGGGAGCTGTTTTTT
V gene: TRBV9
D gene: .
clone size: .
J gene: TRBJ2-2

CDR3 protein: CSVEDLGGEQYF
CDR3 DNA: TGCAGCGTTGAAGATCTCGGGGGCGAGCAGTACTTC
V gene: TRBV29-1
D gene: .
clone size: .
J gene: TRBJ2-7

CDR3 protein: CASSRPDRGGPPYNEQFF
CDR3 DNA: TGCGCCAGCAGCCGACCGGACCGCGGGGGCCCACCTTACAATGAGCAGTTCTTC
V gene: TRBV4-1
D gene: .
clone size: .
J gene: TRBJ2-1

CDR3 protein: CASSQASIGYNEQFF
CDR3 DNA: TGTGCCAGCAGCCAAGCGTCGATCGGCTACAATGAGCAGTTCTTC
V gene: TRBV4-2
D gene: .
clone size: .
J gene: TRBJ2-1

CDR3 protein: CSVLYRDSYEQYF
CDR3 DNA: TGCAGCGTCCTGTACAGGGACTCCTACGAGCAGTACTTC
V gene: TRBV29-1
D gene: .
clone size: .
J gene: TRBJ2-7

CDR3 protein: CASSGEGYEQYF
CDR3 DNA: TGTGCCAGTAGTGGGGAGGGTTACGAGCAGTACTTC
V gene: TRBV19
D gene: TRBD2
clone size: .
J gene: TRBJ2-7

CDR3 protein: CASSIADFSNQPQHF
CDR3 DNA: TGTGCCAGTAGTATAGCAGACTTTAGCAATCAGCCCCAGCATTTT
V gene: TRBV19
D gene: .
clone size: .
J gene: TRBJ1-5

CDR3 protein: CASSPLGGAGQPQHF
CDR3 DNA: TGTGCCAGCAGCCCCTTAGGGGGGGCGGGTCAGCCCCAGCATTTT
V gene: TRBV5-8
D gene: .
clone size: .
J gene: TRBJ1-5

CDR3 protein: CASKLSEGTEAFF
CDR3 DNA: TGCGCCAGCAAACTTTCTGAGGGCACTGAAGCTTTCTTT
V gene: TRBV5-1
D gene: .
clone size: once
J gene: TRBJ1-1

CDR3 protein: CASSSVLAGKGETQYF
CDR3 DNA: TGTGCCAGCAGCTCAGTCCTGGCGGGGAAGGGAGAGACCCAGTACTTC
V gene: TRBV11-2
D gene: .
clone size: .
J gene: TRBJ2-5

CDR3 protein: CASSSGQGATEAFF
CDR3 DNA: TGTGCCAGCAGCTCGGGACAGGGGGCCACTGAAGCTTTCTTT
V gene: TRBV5-4
D gene: TRBD1
clone size: .
J gene: TRBJ1-1

CDR3 protein: CASSPMGSGNTIYF
CDR3 DNA: TGTGCCAGCAGCCCAATGGGCTCTGGAAACACCATATATTTT
V gene: TRBV6-6
D gene: .
clone size: .
J gene: TRBJ1-3

CDR3 protein: CASSLAGGQGDGYTF
CDR3 DNA: TGTGCCAGCAGCTTAGCGGGAGGACAGGGGGATGGCTACACCTTC
V gene: TRBV7-6
D gene: TRBD1
clone size: .
J gene: TRBJ1-2

CDR3 protein: CASSIGGVEAFF
CDR3 DNA: TGTGCCAGTAGCATTGGCGGCGTTGAAGCTTTCTTT
V gene: TRBV19
D gene: .
clone size: .
J gene: TRBJ1-1

CDR3 protein: CASSEYAGTNYNEQFF
CDR3 DNA: TGTGCCAGCAGCGAGTATGCCGGGACGAACTACAATGAGCAGTTCTTC
V gene: TRBV9
D gene: .
clone size: .
J gene: TRBJ2-1

CDR3 protein: CASSLGTSGSYEQYF
CDR3 DNA: TGTGCCAGCAGCTTGGGGACTAGCGGGAGCTACGAGCAGTACTTC
V gene: TRBV5-4
D gene: TRBD2
clone size: .
J gene: TRBJ2-7

CDR3 protein: CASSVSLLGDRYNEQFF
CDR3 DNA: TGTGCCAGCAGCGTATCCCTCTTGGGGGACAGGTACAATGAGCAGTTCTTC
V gene: TRBV9
D gene: TRBD1
clone size: once
J gene: TRBJ2-1